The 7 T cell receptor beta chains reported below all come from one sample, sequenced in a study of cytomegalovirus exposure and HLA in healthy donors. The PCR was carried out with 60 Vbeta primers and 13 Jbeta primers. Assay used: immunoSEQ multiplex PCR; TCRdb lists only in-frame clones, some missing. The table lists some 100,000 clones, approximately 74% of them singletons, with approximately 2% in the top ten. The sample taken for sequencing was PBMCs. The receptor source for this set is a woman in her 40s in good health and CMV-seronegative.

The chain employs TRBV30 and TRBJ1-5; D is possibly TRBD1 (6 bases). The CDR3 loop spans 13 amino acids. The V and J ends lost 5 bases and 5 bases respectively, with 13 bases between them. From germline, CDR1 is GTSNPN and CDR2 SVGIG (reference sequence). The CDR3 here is CAWADRLHQPQHF. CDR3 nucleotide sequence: TGTGCCTGGGCAGACAGGCTCCATCAGCCCCAGCATTTT.

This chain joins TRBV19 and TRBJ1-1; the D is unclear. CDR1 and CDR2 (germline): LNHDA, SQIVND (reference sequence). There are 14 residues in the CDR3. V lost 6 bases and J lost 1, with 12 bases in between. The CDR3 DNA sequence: TGTGCCAGTAGGTTGAGGGAACCGAACACTGAAGCTTTCTTT. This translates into CASRLREPNTEAFF.

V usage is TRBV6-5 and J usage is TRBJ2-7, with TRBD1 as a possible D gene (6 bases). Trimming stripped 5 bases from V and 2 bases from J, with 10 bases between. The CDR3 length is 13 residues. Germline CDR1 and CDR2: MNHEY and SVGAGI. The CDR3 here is CASSRDTTYEQYF. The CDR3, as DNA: TGTGCCAGCAGTCGGGACACCACCTACGAGCAGTACTTC.

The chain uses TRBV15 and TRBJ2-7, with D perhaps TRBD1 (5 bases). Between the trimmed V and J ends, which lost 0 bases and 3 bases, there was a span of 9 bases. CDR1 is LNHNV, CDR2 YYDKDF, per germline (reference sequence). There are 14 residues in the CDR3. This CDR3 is CATSRDRASYEQYF. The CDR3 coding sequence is TGTGCCACCAGCAGAGACAGGGCGAGCTACGAGCAGTACTTC.

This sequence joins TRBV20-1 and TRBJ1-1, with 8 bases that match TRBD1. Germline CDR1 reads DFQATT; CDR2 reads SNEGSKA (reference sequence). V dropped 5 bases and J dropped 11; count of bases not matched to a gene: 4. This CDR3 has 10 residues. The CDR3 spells CSASGQGAFF. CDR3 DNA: TGCAGTGCTTCCGGACAGGGTGCTTTCTTT.

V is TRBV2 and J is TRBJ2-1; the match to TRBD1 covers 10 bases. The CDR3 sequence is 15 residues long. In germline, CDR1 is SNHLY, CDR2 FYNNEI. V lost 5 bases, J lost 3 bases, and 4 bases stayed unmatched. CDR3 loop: CASSIGTGVYNEQFF. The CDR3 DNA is TGTGCCAGCAGTATCGGGACAGGGGTCTACAATGAGCAGTTCTTC.

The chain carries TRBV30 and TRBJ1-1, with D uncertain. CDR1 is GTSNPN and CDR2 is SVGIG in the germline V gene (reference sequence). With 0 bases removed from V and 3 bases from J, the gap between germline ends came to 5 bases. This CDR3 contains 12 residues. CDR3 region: CAWSVGDTEAFF. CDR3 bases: TGTGCCTGGAGTGTCGGGGACACTGAAGCTTTCTTT.